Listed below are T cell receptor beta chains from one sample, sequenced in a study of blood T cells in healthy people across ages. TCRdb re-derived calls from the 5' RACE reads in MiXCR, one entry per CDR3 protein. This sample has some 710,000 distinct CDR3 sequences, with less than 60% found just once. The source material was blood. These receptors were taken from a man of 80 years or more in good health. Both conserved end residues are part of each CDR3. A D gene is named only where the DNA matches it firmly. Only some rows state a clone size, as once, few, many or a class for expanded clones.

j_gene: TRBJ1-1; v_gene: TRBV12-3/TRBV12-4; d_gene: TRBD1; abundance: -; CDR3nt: TGTGCCAGCATCCTCTCGGGACAGGGGAACACTGAAGCTTTCTTT; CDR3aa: CASILSGQGNTEAFF
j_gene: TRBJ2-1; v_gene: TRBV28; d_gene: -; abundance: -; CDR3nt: TGTGCCAGCAGTAGCCCGGACAGCCGGCTCCAGTTCTTC; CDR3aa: CASSSPDSRLQFF
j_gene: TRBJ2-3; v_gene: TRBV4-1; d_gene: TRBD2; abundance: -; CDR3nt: TGCGCCAGCAGCCAAGTTACTAGCGGGGGCACAGATACGCAGTATTTT; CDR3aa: CASSQVTSGGTDTQYF
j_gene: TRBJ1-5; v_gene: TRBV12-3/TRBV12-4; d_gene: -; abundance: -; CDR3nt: TGTGCCAGCCGGGGCCCCGATTATAGCAATCAGCCCCAGCATTTT; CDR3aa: CASRGPDYSNQPQHF
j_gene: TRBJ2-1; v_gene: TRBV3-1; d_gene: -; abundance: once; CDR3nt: TGTGCCAGCAGCGAACTAGACCCCAATGAGCAGTTCTTC; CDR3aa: CASSELDPNEQFF
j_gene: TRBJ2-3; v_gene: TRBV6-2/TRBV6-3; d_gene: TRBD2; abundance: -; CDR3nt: TGTGCCAGCAGTCTCCACCCCGGGACTAGCGGCACAGATACGCAGTATTTT; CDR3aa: CASSLHPGTSGTDTQYF
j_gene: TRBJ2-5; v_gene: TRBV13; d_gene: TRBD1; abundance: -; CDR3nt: TGTGCCAGCAGCTCCCGGACAGGGCAAGAGACCCAGTACTTC; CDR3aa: CASSSRTGQETQYF
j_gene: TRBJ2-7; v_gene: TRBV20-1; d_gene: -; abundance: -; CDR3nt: TGCAGTGCTAGGGTCTCAGACCCCTACAATGAGCAGTACTTC; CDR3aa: CSARVSDPYNEQYF
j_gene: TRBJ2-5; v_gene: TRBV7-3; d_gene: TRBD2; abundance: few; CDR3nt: TGTGCCAGCAGCATCGATAGCGGGAGAGGAGAGACCCAGTACTTC; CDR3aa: CASSIDSGRGETQYF
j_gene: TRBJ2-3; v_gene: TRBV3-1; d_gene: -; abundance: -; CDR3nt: TGTGCCAGCAGCCAGCTCGGGGGAACAAGCACAGATACGCAGTATTTT; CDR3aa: CASSQLGGTSTDTQYF
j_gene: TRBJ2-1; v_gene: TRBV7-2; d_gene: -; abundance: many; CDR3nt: TGTGCCAGCAGCTTAGGTCTGGATTGGGAGCAGTTCTTC; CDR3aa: CASSLGLDWEQFF
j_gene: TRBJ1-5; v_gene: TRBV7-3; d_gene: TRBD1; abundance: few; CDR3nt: TGTGCCAGTGCACAGGGGGCAGGGCAGCCCCAGCATTTT; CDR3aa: CASAQGAGQPQHF
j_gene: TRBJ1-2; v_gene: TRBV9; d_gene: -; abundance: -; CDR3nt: TGTGCCAGCAACGCCCTGGGGGGGACCTATGGCTACACCTTC; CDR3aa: CASNALGGTYGYTF
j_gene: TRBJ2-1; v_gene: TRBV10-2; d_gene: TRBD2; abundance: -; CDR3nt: TGCGCCAGCAGTCGTACTAGCGGGCCAAGGAATGAGCAGTTCTTC; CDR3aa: CASSRTSGPRNEQFF
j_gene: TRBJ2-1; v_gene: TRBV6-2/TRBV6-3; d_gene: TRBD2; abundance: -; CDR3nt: TGTGCCAGCAGTTCCTCTTTCGGAGCGGGGCCTTCCTACAATGAGCAGTTCTTC; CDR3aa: CASSSSFGAGPSYNEQFF
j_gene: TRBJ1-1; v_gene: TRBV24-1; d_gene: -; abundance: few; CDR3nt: TGTGCCACCGGCTCCCCGGGGAACACTGAAGCTTTCTTT; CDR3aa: CATGSPGNTEAFF
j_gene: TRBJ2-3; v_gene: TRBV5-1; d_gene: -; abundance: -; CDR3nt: TGCGACAGCAGCTTGGAAGGCACAGATACGCAGTATTTT; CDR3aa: CDSSLEGTDTQYF
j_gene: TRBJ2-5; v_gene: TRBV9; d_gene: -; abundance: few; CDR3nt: TGTGCCAGCAGCGAGCCTGGGAATGAGCAGTACTTC; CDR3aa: CASSEPGNEQYF
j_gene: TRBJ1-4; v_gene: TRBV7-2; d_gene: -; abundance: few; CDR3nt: TGTGCCAGCAGCTTAGGAGTTAGTAATGAGAAACTGTTTTTT; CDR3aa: CASSLGVSNEKLFF
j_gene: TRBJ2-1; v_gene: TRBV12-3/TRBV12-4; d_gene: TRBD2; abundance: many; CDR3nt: TGTGCCAGCAGACCTAGCGGGGCCCCCAACTACAATGAGCAGTTCTTC; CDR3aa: CASRPSGAPNYNEQFF
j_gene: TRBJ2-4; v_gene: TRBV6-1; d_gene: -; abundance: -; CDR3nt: TGTGCCAGCAGTGAACTGAGACAGGACAATGAGCAGTACTTC; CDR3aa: CASSELRQDNEQYF
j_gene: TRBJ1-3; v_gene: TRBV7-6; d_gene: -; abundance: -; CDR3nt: TGTGCCAGCAGCCAGGACGGTGGAAACACCATATATTTT; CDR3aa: CASSQDGGNTIYF
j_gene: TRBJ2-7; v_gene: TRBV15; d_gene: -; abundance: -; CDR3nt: TGTGCCACCGGAGGTAGCAGGGGCGCTGGGTACGAGCAGTACTTC; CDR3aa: CATGGSRGAGYEQYF
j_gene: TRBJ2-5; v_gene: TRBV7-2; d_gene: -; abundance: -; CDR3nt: TGTGCCAGCAGCCAGCTCGGTGGCGGAGAAGAGACCCAGTACTTC; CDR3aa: CASSQLGGGEETQYF
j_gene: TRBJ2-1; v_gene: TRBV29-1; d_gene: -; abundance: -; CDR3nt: TGCAGCGTTGATTGGTCCCCCCAACAGCTAAATGAGCAGTTCTTC; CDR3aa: CSVDWSPQQLNEQFF
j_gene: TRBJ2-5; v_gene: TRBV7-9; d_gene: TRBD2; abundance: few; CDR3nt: TGTGCCAGCAGCTCCAGGGTGCTAGCGGAATACCAAGAGACCCAGTACTTC; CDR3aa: CASSSRVLAEYQETQYF
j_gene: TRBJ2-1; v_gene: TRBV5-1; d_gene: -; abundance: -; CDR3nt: TGCGCCAGCAGCCCTCAGGGTAGTGGTGAGCAGTTCTTC; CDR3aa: CASSPQGSGEQFF
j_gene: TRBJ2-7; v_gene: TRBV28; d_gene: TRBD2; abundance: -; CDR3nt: TGTGCCAGCAGTTTTACATCCGGGACTAGCCTAGCCGAGCAGTACTTC; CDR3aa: CASSFTSGTSLAEQYF
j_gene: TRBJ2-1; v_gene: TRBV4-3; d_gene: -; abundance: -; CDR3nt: TGCGCCAGCAGCCAAGGTTGGACAGTCAATGAGCAGTTCTTC; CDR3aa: CASSQGWTVNEQFF
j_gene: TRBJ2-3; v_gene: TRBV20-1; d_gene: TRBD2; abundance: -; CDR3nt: TGCAGTGCTAGGACTAGCGAGACAGATACGCAGTATTTT; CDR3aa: CSARTSETDTQYF
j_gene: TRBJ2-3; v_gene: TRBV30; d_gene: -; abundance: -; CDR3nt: TGTGCCGGAAGGGACCCCGCCAGAGATACGCAGTATTTT; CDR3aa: CAGRDPARDTQYF
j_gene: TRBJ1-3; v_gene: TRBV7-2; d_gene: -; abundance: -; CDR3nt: TGTGCCAGTAGCTTAGATTCAGGGATAGGCGGAAACACCATATATTTT; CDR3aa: CASSLDSGIGGNTIYF
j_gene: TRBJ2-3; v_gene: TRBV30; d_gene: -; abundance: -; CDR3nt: TGTGCCTGGAAGACGGGGCCTTTCACAGATACGCAGTATTTT; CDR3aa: CAWKTGPFTDTQYF
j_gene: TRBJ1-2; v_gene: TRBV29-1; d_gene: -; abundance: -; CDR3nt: TGCAGCGTTGACAGGTCAGGCTATGGCTACACCTTC; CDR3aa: CSVDRSGYGYTF
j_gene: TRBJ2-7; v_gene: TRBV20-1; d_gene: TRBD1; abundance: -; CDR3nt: TGCAGTGCTATGAAGACAGGGGCCCCCTACGAGCAGTACTTC; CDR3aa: CSAMKTGAPYEQYF
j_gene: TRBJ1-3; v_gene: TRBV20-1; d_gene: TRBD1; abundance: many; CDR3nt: TGCAGTGCTAGAGACCAGGGGGCAAAAGGCTCTGGAAACACCATATATTTT; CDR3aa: CSARDQGAKGSGNTIYF
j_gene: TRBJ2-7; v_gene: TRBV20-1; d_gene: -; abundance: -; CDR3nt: TGCAGTGCCGCAAACTACGAGCAGTACTTC; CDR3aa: CSAANYEQYF
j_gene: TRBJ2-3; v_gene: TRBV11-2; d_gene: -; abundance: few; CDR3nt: TGTGCCAGCAGCTTAGTTGTAGGACTGACTGGTACGCAGTATTTT; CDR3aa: CASSLVVGLTGTQYF
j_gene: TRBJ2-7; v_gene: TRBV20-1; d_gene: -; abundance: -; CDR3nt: TGCAGTGCTAGAGTCCCGGGCTACGAGCAGTACTTC; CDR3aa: CSARVPGYEQYF
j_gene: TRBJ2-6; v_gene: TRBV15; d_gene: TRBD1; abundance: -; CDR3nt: TGTGCCACCAGCAGGACAGGGGTTTCCAACGTCCTGACTTTC; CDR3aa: CATSRTGVSNVLTF
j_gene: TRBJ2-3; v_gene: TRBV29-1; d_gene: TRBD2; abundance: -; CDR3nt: TGCAGCTCTATAGCGGGAGCTGGGGCAGATACGCAGTATTTT; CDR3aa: CSSIAGAGADTQYF
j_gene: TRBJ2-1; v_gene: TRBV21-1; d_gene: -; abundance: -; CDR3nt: TGTGCCAGCAGCATGTGTGGGGGGGCGCTCCCCGGCTACGAGCAGTTCTTC; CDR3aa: CASSMCGGALPGYEQFF
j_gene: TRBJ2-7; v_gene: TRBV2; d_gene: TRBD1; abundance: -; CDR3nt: TGTGCCAGCAGGGGGACAGGGGGCGGCGAGCAGTACTTC; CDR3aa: CASRGTGGGEQYF
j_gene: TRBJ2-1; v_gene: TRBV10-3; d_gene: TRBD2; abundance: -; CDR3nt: TGTGCCATCAGACAAAGCGGGGGGTCCTACAATGAGCAGTTCTTC; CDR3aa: CAIRQSGGSYNEQFF
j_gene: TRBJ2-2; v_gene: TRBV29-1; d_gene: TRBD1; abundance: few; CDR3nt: TGCAGCTCGCGACAGGGGGCGACCGGGGAGCTGTTTTTT; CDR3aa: CSSRQGATGELFF